This T cell receptor (beta chain) originates from a study of cytomegalovirus exposure and HLA in healthy donors. Regarding the study as a whole: Common viral pathogens seemed, in a later analysis, to connect with several of the most significant clusters. Overall, under 200 TCR beta chains were annotated as cytomegalovirus-associated.

This CDR3 is built from 14 residues. The germline V and J ends were trimmed by 2 bases and 9 bases, with 14 bases remaining between them. CDR1 and CDR2 (germline): LNHNV, YYDKDF (reference sequence). A remark on this clone: Its matching antigen is unknown.

The primer mix had 60 Vbeta and 13 Jbeta primers. TCRdb's copy holds only in-frame clones and misses some; the assay was immunoSEQ multiplex PCR. Among around 110,000 clones listed, about 79% were seen once. The clonotype comes from a man aged 30 to 39 in good health and CMV-seropositive. The J gene is TRBJ2-1, the V gene TRBV15, with D unresolved. Sequenced sample: PBMCs. The CDR3 here is CATSRTFRLSEQFF. The CDR3, as DNA: TGTGCCACCAGCAGAACTTTCCGACTGTCTGAGCAGTTCTTC.